The T cell receptor beta chain under discussion was sequenced for a study of T cell changes during pregnancy in multiple sclerosis. The CDR3 loop spans 15 amino acids. The ends were cut back, 6 bases at V and 0 bases at J, with 12 bases in the middle. Germline CDR1 reads PRHDT; CDR2 reads FYEKMQ (reference sequence). This table comes from immunoSEQ multiplex PCR, and its TCRdb copy is limited to in-frame clones, with some not included. The sample carries 35,000 to 55,000 clones, around 93% recorded once. This clone was picked up one time. This TCR derives from a female donor with multiple sclerosis, enrolled in a pregnancy study. The chain joins TRBV13 to TRBJ1-5, with a possible D match to TRBD1 (5 bases). The source was CD4+ T cells from peripheral blood mononuclear cells, collected in the third trimester of pregnancy. CDR3 residues: CASSVRRGSNQPQHF. Written as DNA, the CDR3 is TGTGCCAGCAGTGTACGAAGGGGTAGCAATCAGCCCCAGCATTTT.